A selection of T cell receptor beta chains follows, all from one sample in a study of human T cells and chemical hapten exposure. TCRdb passed the RACE reads through MiXCR, listing each CDR3 protein once. The table has around 330,000 distinct CDR3 sequences, 4.5% to 5.5% seen once; the top ten hold around 8%. The sequences come from whole blood, collected in connection with sensitization to the hapten diphenylcyclopropenone (DPC). The source of these receptors is a woman aged 18-29 years with alopecia areata. Some clones in this sample may be carry-over from other donors' samples. CDR3s include the opening cysteine and the closing phenylalanine or tryptophan. A D gene is named only where the DNA matches it firmly. Size tells how often a clone was seen (once, few, many) or the class of an expanded clone, and some rows leave it out.

CDR3aa: CASSLAGRFNTEAFF; CDR3nt: TGTGCCAGCAGCTTAGCAGGGAGGTTTAACACTGAAGCTTTCTTT; d_gene: NA; abundance: NA; v_gene: TRBV7-9; j_gene: TRBJ1-1
CDR3aa: CASSQELLTGTGGNTEAFF; CDR3nt: TGCGCCAGCAGCCAAGAACTATTGACCGGGACAGGGGGCAACACTGAAGCTTTCTTT; d_gene: TRBD1; abundance: many; v_gene: TRBV4-3; j_gene: TRBJ1-1
CDR3aa: CASSLEQGAGEKLFF; CDR3nt: TGCGCCAGCAGCTTGGAACAGGGGGCTGGCGAAAAACTGTTTTTT; d_gene: TRBD1; abundance: NA; v_gene: TRBV5-1; j_gene: TRBJ1-4
CDR3aa: CASSELEGGLVGYTF; CDR3nt: TGTGCCAGCAGTGAATTGGAGGGAGGCTTAGTAGGCTACACCTTC; d_gene: NA; abundance: NA; v_gene: TRBV25-1; j_gene: TRBJ1-2
CDR3aa: CASSLRGRGTEAFF; CDR3nt: TGTGCCAGCAGCTTACGGGGGAGAGGCACTGAAGCTTTCTTT; d_gene: NA; abundance: many; v_gene: TRBV7-2; j_gene: TRBJ1-1
CDR3aa: CASSPLTGGKPEAFF; CDR3nt: TGTGCCAGCTCACCATTGACAGGGGGCAAGCCTGAAGCTTTCTTT; d_gene: TRBD1; abundance: many; v_gene: TRBV18; j_gene: TRBJ1-1
CDR3aa: CASSVVGTSAGELFF; CDR3nt: TGTGCCAGCAGCGTAGTGGGGACTAGCGCCGGGGAGCTGTTTTTT; d_gene: TRBD2; abundance: NA; v_gene: TRBV9; j_gene: TRBJ2-2
CDR3aa: CSARSKTGMNTEAFF; CDR3nt: TGCAGTGCACGTTCTAAGACAGGGATGAACACTGAAGCTTTCTTT; d_gene: TRBD1; abundance: few; v_gene: TRBV20-1; j_gene: TRBJ1-1
CDR3aa: CASKGGNWGRKTF; CDR3nt: TGTGCCAGCAAAGGTGGTAATTGGGGACGGAAGACCTTC; d_gene: NA; abundance: few; v_gene: TRBV6-5; j_gene: TRBJ1-2
CDR3aa: CASSLETGTGNTEAFF; CDR3nt: TGTGCCAGCAGTTTGGAGACCGGGACAGGGAACACTGAAGCTTTCTTT; d_gene: TRBD1; abundance: few; v_gene: TRBV28; j_gene: TRBJ1-1
CDR3aa: CASRLAGGPSTQYF; CDR3nt: TGTGCCAGCAGACTAGCGGGGGGGCCGAGTACTCAGTACTTC; d_gene: TRBD2; abundance: NA; v_gene: TRBV2; j_gene: TRBJ2-5
CDR3aa: CATSRDRGAANTDTQYF; CDR3nt: TGTGCCACCAGCAGAGATCGCGGAGCGGCTAACACAGATACGCAGTATTTT; d_gene: NA; abundance: NA; v_gene: TRBV15; j_gene: TRBJ2-3
CDR3aa: CASSYRAGTEAFF; CDR3nt: TGTGCCAGCAGCTATAGAGCGGGCACTGAAGCTTTCTTT; d_gene: NA; abundance: few; v_gene: TRBV11-1; j_gene: TRBJ1-1
CDR3aa: CASSSGVVEQYF; CDR3nt: TGTGCCAGCAGCTCGGGGGTCGTCGAGCAGTACTTC; d_gene: NA; abundance: NA; v_gene: TRBV7-2; j_gene: TRBJ2-7
CDR3aa: CASSSRPSLVNEQFF; CDR3nt: TGTGCCAGCAGCTCCCGCCCCAGTCTGGTCAATGAGCAGTTCTTC; d_gene: NA; abundance: many; v_gene: TRBV7-9; j_gene: TRBJ2-1
CDR3aa: CASSSGAATEAFF; CDR3nt: TGTGCCAGCAGTTCCGGGGCAGCCACTGAAGCTTTCTTT; d_gene: NA; abundance: NA; v_gene: TRBV7-3; j_gene: TRBJ1-1
CDR3aa: CASSLEQGAGYNEQFF; CDR3nt: TGTGCCAGCAGCTTAGAGCAGGGAGCGGGCTACAATGAGCAGTTCTTC; d_gene: NA; abundance: NA; v_gene: TRBV7-8; j_gene: TRBJ2-1
CDR3aa: CSAHQREVPNTEAFF; CDR3nt: TGCAGTGCTCACCAGCGGGAGGTCCCCAACACTGAAGCTTTCTTT; d_gene: NA; abundance: few; v_gene: TRBV20-1; j_gene: TRBJ1-1
CDR3aa: CASSLDRVPVTEAFF; CDR3nt: TGCGCCAGCAGCTTAGACAGGGTACCGGTCACTGAAGCTTTCTTT; d_gene: TRBD1; abundance: NA; v_gene: TRBV5-1; j_gene: TRBJ1-1
CDR3aa: CASSAIRGHSPLHF; CDR3nt: TGCGCCAGCAGTGCTATAAGGGGGCATTCACCCCTCCACTTT; d_gene: TRBD1; abundance: many; v_gene: TRBV10-2; j_gene: TRBJ1-6
CDR3aa: CSARILAGGRKQFF; CDR3nt: TGCAGTGCTCGAATACTAGCGGGGGGCCGAAAGCAGTTCTTC; d_gene: TRBD2; abundance: few; v_gene: TRBV20-1; j_gene: TRBJ2-1
CDR3aa: CASSTPPAAYEQYF; CDR3nt: TGTGCCAGCAGCACCCCTCCCGCCGCCTACGAGCAGTACTTC; d_gene: NA; abundance: NA; v_gene: TRBV28; j_gene: TRBJ2-7
CDR3aa: CASSLITHEQYF; CDR3nt: TGTGCCAGCAGCCTAATCACCCACGAGCAGTACTTC; d_gene: NA; abundance: NA; v_gene: TRBV7-9; j_gene: TRBJ2-7
CDR3aa: CASSLKSPQGSYYGYTF; CDR3nt: TGTGCCAGCAGTCTAAAATCCCCGCAGGGGTCGTACTATGGCTACACCTTC; d_gene: NA; abundance: NA; v_gene: TRBV12-3/TRBV12-4; j_gene: TRBJ1-2
CDR3aa: CASSYSHNQPQHF; CDR3nt: TGTGCCAGCAGTTACTCACACAATCAGCCCCAGCATTTT; d_gene: NA; abundance: many; v_gene: TRBV6-2/TRBV6-3; j_gene: TRBJ1-5
CDR3aa: CASSLTGGRDEQYF; CDR3nt: TGTGCCAGCAGCCTCACAGGGGGTAGGGACGAGCAGTACTTC; d_gene: TRBD1; abundance: NA; v_gene: TRBV7-9; j_gene: TRBJ2-7
CDR3aa: CASRWSYQPQHF; CDR3nt: TGTGCCAGCAGGTGGTCCTATCAGCCCCAGCATTTT; d_gene: NA; abundance: NA; v_gene: TRBV12-3/TRBV12-4; j_gene: TRBJ1-5
CDR3aa: CASSQERASYNEQFF; CDR3nt: TGCGCCAGCAGCCAAGAGCGAGCTTCCTACAATGAGCAGTTCTTC; d_gene: NA; abundance: NA; v_gene: TRBV4-1; j_gene: TRBJ2-1
CDR3aa: CASSPDRGRGDTQYF; CDR3nt: TGCGCCAGCAGCCCTGACAGGGGGCGGGGAGATACGCAGTATTTT; d_gene: TRBD1; abundance: many; v_gene: TRBV4-3; j_gene: TRBJ2-3
CDR3aa: CASSIRGSNQPQHF; CDR3nt: TGTGCCAGCAGCATAAGGGGGAGCAATCAGCCCCAGCATTTT; d_gene: NA; abundance: many; v_gene: TRBV12-3/TRBV12-4; j_gene: TRBJ1-5
CDR3aa: CSAITSSYNSPLHF; CDR3nt: TGCAGTGCTATAACCAGCTCCTATAATTCACCCCTCCACTTT; d_gene: NA; abundance: many; v_gene: TRBV20-1; j_gene: TRBJ1-6
CDR3aa: CSVERGRDNEQFF; CDR3nt: TGCAGCGTTGAAAGAGGGAGAGACAATGAGCAGTTCTTC; d_gene: NA; abundance: many; v_gene: TRBV29-1; j_gene: TRBJ2-1
CDR3aa: CASLSGASTDTQYF; CDR3nt: TGTGCCAGCCTTAGCGGGGCTAGCACAGATACGCAGTATTTT; d_gene: TRBD2; abundance: once; v_gene: TRBV7-8; j_gene: TRBJ2-3
CDR3aa: CASSPILGGPTEAFF; CDR3nt: TGTGCCAGCAGCCCGATTCTGGGCGGTCCGACTGAAGCTTTCTTT; d_gene: NA; abundance: few; v_gene: TRBV9; j_gene: TRBJ1-1
CDR3aa: CASSGGTSGNTIYF; CDR3nt: TGTGCCAGCAGTGGAGGTACCTCTGGAAACACCATATATTTT; d_gene: NA; abundance: few; v_gene: TRBV6-2/TRBV6-3; j_gene: TRBJ1-3
CDR3aa: CASSPGWGRGYTF; CDR3nt: TGTGCCAGCAGTCCAGGCTGGGGCAGGGGCTACACCTTC; d_gene: NA; abundance: many; v_gene: TRBV6-2/TRBV6-3; j_gene: TRBJ1-2
CDR3aa: CASSPEPGVYEQYF; CDR3nt: TGCGCCAGCAGCCCCGAGCCCGGGGTTTACGAGCAGTACTTC; d_gene: NA; abundance: NA; v_gene: TRBV4-1; j_gene: TRBJ2-7
CDR3aa: CASSFMTSNLWEQYF; CDR3nt: TGTGCCAGCAGCTTTATGACTAGTAATTTGTGGGAGCAGTACTTC; d_gene: NA; abundance: few; v_gene: TRBV11-2; j_gene: TRBJ2-7
CDR3aa: CASSQVPGRSTDTQYF; CDR3nt: TGCGCCAGCAGCCAAGTGCCGGGGAGGAGCACAGATACGCAGTATTTT; d_gene: NA; abundance: NA; v_gene: TRBV4-3; j_gene: TRBJ2-3